This passage covers 6 T cell receptor beta chains from one sample sequenced in a study of control samples from healthy donors and cancer patients. The table came from immunoSEQ multiplex PCR; TCRdb's copy has only in-frame clones and leaves some out. The sample shows about 78,000 clones, roughly nine tenths of them seen only once. The material sequenced was blood. Source of these receptors: an older woman in good health.

V usage is TRBV6-2 or TRBV6-3 and J usage is TRBJ2-7; 13 nucleotides align to TRBD2. The germline V gene has CDR1 MNHEY and CDR2 SVGEGT. V gave up 6 bases and J gave up 3 bases; unmatched junction bases: 5. The CDR3 length is 15 residues. The CDR3 spells CASSHRLAGGYEQYF. The CDR3, as DNA: TGTGCCAGCAGCCACCGACTAGCGGGGGGCTACGAGCAGTACTTC.

The CDR3 nucleotides read TGCGCCAGCAGGACAGAATACTCCTACAATGAGCAGTTCTTC. As protein: CASRTEYSYNEQFF. The chain is built from TRBV5-1 and TRBJ2-1; D perhaps matches TRBD1 (5 bases). V was pared by 5 bases and J by 0 bases, with 9 bases between. Germline loops: CDR1 SGHRS, CDR2 YFSETQ. The CDR3 is made up of 14 amino acids.

The chain has TRBV2 and TRBJ1-6; D call uncertain. Germline V gene lookup returns CDR1 SNHLY and CDR2 FYNNEI. V lost 8 bases and J 0 bases, leaving 11 bases between the germline ends. This CDR3 is built from 15 residues. In DNA form, the CDR3 reads TGTGCCAGCGGGGTCCGGAGCTCCTATAATTCACCCCTCCACTTT. Its translation is CASGVRSSYNSPLHF.

This clone was seen a few times. The genes are TRBV5-1 and TRBJ1-4; TRBD1 matches at 9 bases. With 3 bases clipped from V and 7 bases from J, the junction kept 13 bases outside the gene matches. The CDR3 contains 17 residues. Germline CDR1 SGHRS, CDR2 YFSETQ. This CDR3 reads CASSWGQGRPHGEKLFF. CDR3 nucleotides: TGCGCCAGCAGCTGGGGACAGGGCCGACCCCATGGTGAAAAACTGTTTTTT.

This clone was observed a handful of times. The chain joins TRBV12-5 to TRBJ2-3, with 13 bases fitting TRBD2. V lost 6 bases and J lost 0; bases outside the gene matches: 12. There are 19 residues in the CDR3. Germline values: CDR1 LGHNT, CDR2 FRNRAP. The CDR3 loop is CASGLLGLAGDGSTDTQYF. The CDR3 DNA follows: TGTGCTAGTGGCCTTCTCGGACTAGCGGGGGACGGTAGCACAGATACGCAGTATTTT.

This chain joins TRBV5-1 and TRBJ1-5; no reliable D call. Germline loops: CDR1 SGHRS, CDR2 YFSETQ. This CDR3 contains 13 residues. Trimming cost V 4 bases and J 5 bases, with 10 bases left between them. In DNA form, the CDR3 reads TGCGCCAGCAGCCCAAACACGGATCAGCCCCAGCATTTT. Its translation is CASSPNTDQPQHF.